This TCR beta chain was recorded in a study of cytomegalovirus exposure and HLA in healthy donors. The CDR3 has 15 amino acids. J gave up 2 bases and V 3 bases, and 3 bases lay outside the gene matches. CDR1 is KGHSH, CDR2 LQKENI, per germline. Overall study findings and caveats: Per a later analysis, HLA-associated TCR beta chains showed more clonal expansion than other, equally common TCR beta chains. About 87% or about 30% of the time was how often most TCR beta V segments were productive, according to an earlier analysis.

The donors, nominally healthy at sampling, likely had unrecorded immune exposures. As concerns this clone: What it binds is unknown.

PCR used 60 Vbeta primers and 13 Jbeta primers. TCRdb keeps only in-frame clones here, not all; method: immunoSEQ multiplex PCR. The sample has 85,000 to 130,000 clones, roughly 80% seen once. Specimen: PBMCs. The chain joins TRBV18 to TRBJ2-2; TRBD1 matches 7 bases. The receptor was derived from a middle-aged man in good health and CMV-seronegative. DNA of the CDR3: TGTGCCAGCTCACCTCGGACAGGCAACACCGGGGAGCTGTTTTTT. As protein: CASSPRTGNTGELFF.